The 10 T cell receptor beta chains below come from one sample, sequenced in a study of cytomegalovirus exposure and HLA in healthy donors. The PCR employed 60 Vbeta primers together with 13 Jbeta primers. Sequenced by immunoSEQ multiplex PCR; TCRdb stores in-frame clones only, minus some. Of about 200,000 clones detected, 75% to 85% appear once; the ten largest clones hold around 1.4%. Specimen: PBMCs. These receptors came from a girl aged 5 to 17 in good health and CMV-seronegative.

This chain links TRBV11-2 with TRBJ1-2, with a possible D match to TRBD1 (5 bases). Germline V lookup: CDR1 SGHAT, CDR2 FQNNGV. The CDR3 is 14 amino acids. V was shortened by 4 bases and J by 5 bases, with 14 bases between the two germline ends. CDR3 region: CASSSLPRAYGYTF. CDR3 nucleotide sequence: TGTGCCAGCAGCTCCCTCCCCAGGGCATATGGCTACACCTTC.

The chain has TRBV4-3 and TRBJ1-1; unclear D gene. V lost 5 bases to trimming and J lost 0 bases, with 19 bases between them. CDR3 length: 17 residues. The germline gives CDR1 LGHNA, CDR2 YSLEER. The CDR3 is CASSGPKFTAMNTEAFF. The CDR3 DNA follows: TGCGCCAGCAGCGGGCCTAAATTCACGGCTATGAACACTGAAGCTTTCTTT.

The chain carries TRBV4-2 and TRBJ1-5; TRBD1 agrees at 7 bases. CDR1 and CDR2 (germline): LGHNA, YNFKEQ. The CDR3 spans 21 residues. V lost 0 bases and J lost 0; bases outside the gene matches: 17. Written as DNA, the CDR3 is TGTGCCAGCAGCCAAGATTATAAAGGGACAGCCGATTCTCATAGCAATCAGCCCCAGCATTTT. This translates into CASSQDYKGTADSHSNQPQHF.

The chain carries TRBV5-5 and TRBJ1-2, with D uncertain. Germline loops: CDR1 SGHKS, CDR2 YYEKEE (reference sequence). The V gene lost 4 bases and the J gene lost 0 bases, with 10 bases spanning the gap. CDR3 length equals 14 residues. In DNA, the CDR3 is TGTGCCAGCAGCCACCACAGCCCTAACTATGGCTACACCTTC. It encodes CASSHHSPNYGYTF.

The J gene is TRBJ2-7, the V gene TRBV5-1, with 9 bases lining up with TRBD1. Germline V lookup: CDR1 SGHRS, CDR2 YFSETQ. Germline trimming cut 0 bases from V and 3 bases from J; bases unmatched to any gene: 16. The CDR3 extends over 19 amino acids. CDR3 coding DNA: TGCGCCAGCAGCTTGGCCAAGGGCATTGGGACAGGGTCCTTCTACGAGCAGTACTTC. Encoded protein: CASSLAKGIGTGSFYEQYF.

The chain uses TRBV11-2 and TRBJ2-7; D call uncertain. From germline, CDR1 is SGHAT and CDR2 FQNNGV. V lost 6 bases and J lost 0, with 9 bases in between. This CDR3 is built from 13 residues. Here the CDR3 reads CASRGFVSYEQYF. DNA of the CDR3: TGTGCCAGCAGGGGCTTTGTCTCCTACGAGCAGTACTTC. Looking up the rest from reference TRBV11-2 and TRBJ2-7 gives the full variable domain: EAGVAQSPRYKIIEKRQSVAFWCNPISGHATLYWYQQILGQGPKLLIQFQNNGVVDDSQLPKDRFSAERLKGVDSTLKIQPAKLEDSAVYLCASRGFVSYEQYFGPGTRLTVT.

This chain connects TRBV4-2 to TRBJ2-1; TRBD2 matches at 12 bases. V shed 3 bases, J shed 7 bases, and the junction held 4 bases outside the gene matches. Germline assignment: CDR1 LGHNA and CDR2 YNFKEQ. The CDR3 spans 15 residues. Written as DNA, the CDR3 is TGTGCCAGCAGCCACCTAGCGGGGGGGGGAAATGAGCAGTTCTTC. Amino acid sequence: CASSHLAGGGNEQFF.

V is TRBV4-3 and J is TRBJ1-5; D unresolved. V dropped 0 bases and J dropped 3 bases, with 15 bases sitting between them. Germline CDR1 is LGHNA and CDR2 is YSLEER. This CDR3 spans 17 amino acids. The CDR3 bases are TGCGCCAGCAGCCAAGATTACCCCAACAGAAACAATCAGCCCCAGCATTTT. It specifies CASSQDYPNRNNQPQHF.

This chain connects TRBV28 to TRBJ2-1; 10 bases are a match to TRBD1. CDR3 size: 16 residues. Germline loops: CDR1 MDHEN, CDR2 SYDVKM. The V and J ends lost 5 bases and 8 bases, in that order; junction bases with no gene match: 12. Here the CDR3 reads CASSEGAGQGIDEQFF. CDR3 sequence (DNA): TGTGCCAGCAGTGAAGGGGCGGGACAGGGGATCGATGAGCAGTTCTTC. Drawing the rest from reference TRBV28 and TRBJ2-1, the complete variable domain is DVKVTQSSRYLVKRTGEKVFLECVQDMDHENMFWYRQDPGLGLRLIYFSYDVKMKEKGDIPEGYSVSREKKERFSLILESASTNQTSMYLCASSEGAGQGIDEQFFGPGTRLTVL.

To note about this clone: Germline is not matched at one junction end, which may reflect a read error. The CDR3 protein is CSSSLSSGSTYEQYF. The CDR3 DNA is TGTTCCAGCAGCTTATCTAGCGGGTCCACCTACGAGCAGTACTTC. The V call is TRBV7-9, the J call TRBJ2-7; 8 bases fit TRBD2. There are 15 residues in the CDR3. CDR1 is SEHNR, CDR2 FQNEAQ, per germline (reference sequence).